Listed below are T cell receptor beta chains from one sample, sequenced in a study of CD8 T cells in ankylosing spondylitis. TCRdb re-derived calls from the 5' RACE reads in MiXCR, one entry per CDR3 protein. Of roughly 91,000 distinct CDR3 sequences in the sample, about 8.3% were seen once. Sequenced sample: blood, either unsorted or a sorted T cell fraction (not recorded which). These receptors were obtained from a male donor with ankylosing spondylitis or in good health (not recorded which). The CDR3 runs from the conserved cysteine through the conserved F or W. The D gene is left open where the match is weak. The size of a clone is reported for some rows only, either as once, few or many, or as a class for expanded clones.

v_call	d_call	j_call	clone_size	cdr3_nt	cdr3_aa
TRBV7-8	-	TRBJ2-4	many	TGTGCCAGCAGCCCTGGGGCTAGCGCTACCAAAAACATTCAGTACTTC	CASSPGASATKNIQYF
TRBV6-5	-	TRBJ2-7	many	TGTGCCAGCAGTTACGGTCATTTCTCCTACGAGCAGTACTTC	CASSYGHFSYEQYF
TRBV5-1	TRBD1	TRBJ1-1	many	TGCGCCAGCAGCTCTGGACAGGCGAACTCGAACACTGAAGCTTTCTTT	CASSSGQANSNTEAFF
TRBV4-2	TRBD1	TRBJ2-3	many	TGTGCCAGCAGCCAAGAGGGACAGGGCACAGATACGCAGTATTTT	CASSQEGQGTDTQYF
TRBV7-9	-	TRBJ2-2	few	TGTGCCAGCAGCTTAGAGGCCCGGGAGCTGTTTTTT	CASSLEARELFF
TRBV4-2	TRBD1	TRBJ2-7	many	TGTGCCAGCAGCCAAGATCTTGGGACAGGGGGGGAGCAGTACTTC	CASSQDLGTGGEQYF
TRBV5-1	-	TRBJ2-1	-	TGCGCCAGCAGATCCGGGGCCTCCTACAATGAGCAGTTCTTC	CASRSGASYNEQFF
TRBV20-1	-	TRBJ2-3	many	TGCAGTACATACAGGGATGGGTCAGATACGCAGTATTTT	CSTYRDGSDTQYF
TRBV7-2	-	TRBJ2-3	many	TGTGCCAGCAGCTTAAGGGGTAAAGCAGATACGCAGTATTTT	CASSLRGKADTQYF
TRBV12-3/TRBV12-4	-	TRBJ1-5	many	TGTGCCAGCAGTTTAACGGGGAATCAGCCCCAGCATTTT	CASSLTGNQPQHF
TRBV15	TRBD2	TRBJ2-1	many	TGTGCCACCAGCAGATCCAGCGGGGCCTACAATGAGCAGTTCTTC	CATSRSSGAYNEQFF
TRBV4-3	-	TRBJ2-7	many	TGCGCCAGCAGCCAAGATCAAAGGCTGGGCGAGCAGTACTTC	CASSQDQRLGEQYF
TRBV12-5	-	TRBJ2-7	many	TGTGCTAGTGGTTTGAGGGAGCCAAGATCTGACTCTCACGAGCAGTACTTC	CASGLREPRSDSHEQYF
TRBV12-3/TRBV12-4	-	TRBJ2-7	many	TGTGCCAGCAGTTTATATTCCGAGCAGTACTTC	CASSLYSEQYF
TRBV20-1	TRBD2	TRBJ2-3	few	TGCAGTGTCCCCCTGACGGGAGGGAGCACAGATACGCAGTATTTT	CSVPLTGGSTDTQYF
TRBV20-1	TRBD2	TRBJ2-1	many	TGCAGTGCTAAAGAGGGAGGGCCGCTGGGTGAGCAGTTCTTC	CSAKEGGPLGEQFF
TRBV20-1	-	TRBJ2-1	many	TGCAGTGCTAGAGAGGAAACAACTAATAGGGTGTGGTTTGATGAGCAGTTCTTC	CSAREETTNRVWFDEQFF
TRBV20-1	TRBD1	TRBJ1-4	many	TGCAGTGCTAGAGATCAAGGCAGGGGGTGGGAAAAACTGTTTTTT	CSARDQGRGWEKLFF
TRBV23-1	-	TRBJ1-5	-	TGCGCCAGCAGAGATCAGCCCCAGCATTTT	CASRDQPQHF
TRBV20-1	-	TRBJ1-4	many	TGCAGTGCTAGAGCCTCTGTGGGAAATGAAAAACTGTTTTTT	CSARASVGNEKLFF